The 14 T cell receptor beta chains reported below all come from one sample, sequenced in a study of OX40 agonist ivuxolimab in advanced cancers. Library preparation was by the immunoSEQ multiplex PCR assay. TCRdb took over this immuneACCESS table, retaining in-frame rearrangements with V and J assigned. Such tables are incomplete; in checked studies, under half of the missing clones stem from an unresolved V gene, and the remainder is unexplained. Recorded for this sample are about 99,000 clones; roughly 95% of them occurred a single time. The top ten clonotypes cover 2% of the sample. This specimen consisted of CD4+ or CD8+ T cells sorted from blood, obtained in a trial of the OX40 agonist ivuxolimab. These receptors were obtained from an adult with an advanced solid tumor such as melanoma, head and neck, liver or kidney cancer.

CDR3 residues: CASSRPGTGNLNTGELFF. CDR3 DNA sequence: TGTGCCAGCAGTCGTCCCGGGACAGGGAACCTAAACACCGGGGAGCTGTTTTTT. This chain connects TRBV28 to TRBJ2-2, with 9 bases lining up with TRBD1. The V gene end was trimmed by 5 bases and the J gene end by 2 bases; junction bases not matched to a gene: 12. From germline, CDR1 is MDHEN and CDR2 SYDVKM. The CDR3 sequence is 18 residues long.

The rearrangement joins TRBV7-2 to TRBJ1-1, with D unclear. Germline V gene data show CDR1 as SGHTA and CDR2 as FQGNSA. The CDR3 sequence is 13 residues long. Trimming stripped 0 bases from V and 11 bases from J, with 13 bases between. Written as DNA, the CDR3 is TGTGCCAGCAGCTTAGCTACTGGGAACGAGGCTTTCTTT. Translated: CASSLATGNEAFF.

The gene calls are TRBV19 and TRBJ1-1; TRBD1 might be the D (6 bases). V was clipped by 8 bases and J by 1 base, with 14 bases between them. There are 14 residues in the CDR3. CDR1 is LNHDA, CDR2 SQIVND, per germline (reference sequence). DNA for the CDR3: TGTGCCAGTCCCCCTGCGGGGGCGAACACTGAAGCTTTCTTT. It encodes CASPPAGANTEAFF.

The chain combines TRBV5-1 with TRBJ1-1, with D hard to call. Germline V gene data show CDR1 as SGHRS and CDR2 as YFSETQ. The CDR3 has 15 residues. Trimming removed 4 bases from V and 4 bases from J, with 17 bases in between. CDR3 sequence reads: CASSPDIGQFTEAFF. The DNA for the CDR3 is TGCGCCAGCAGCCCCGACATAGGGCAGTTCACTGAAGCTTTCTTT. Variable domain in full (rest from reference TRBV5-1 and TRBJ1-1): KAGVTQTPRYLIKTRGQQVTLSCSPISGHRSVSWYQQTPGQGLQFLFEYFSETQRNKGNFPGRFSGRQFSNSRSEMNVSTLELGDSALYLCASSPDIGQFTEAFFGQGTRLTVV.

This chain joins TRBV27 and TRBJ2-7; the D gene is possibly TRBD2 (6 bases). The CDR3 contains 15 residues. The germline gives CDR1 MNHEY, CDR2 SMNVEV (reference sequence). V was cut by 6 bases and J by 4 bases, with 19 bases left in between. The CDR3 DNA sequence: TGTGCCAGCAGAGCAGCTCCGGGACTTTATTACGAGCAGTACTTC. Encoded protein: CASRAAPGLYYEQYF.

The V and J genes are TRBV7-6 and TRBJ2-1; D is possibly TRBD2 (5 bases). The V end lost 3 bases, the J end lost 6 bases, and 12 bases lay between the germline ends. Germline CDR1 and CDR2: SGHVS and FNYEAQ. This CDR3 contains 14 residues. DNA of the CDR3: TGTGCCAGCAGCTTGACCTCCGAGGGCAATGAGCAGTTCTTC. Translation gives CASSLTSEGNEQFF. Full variable domain (remainder filled in from reference TRBV7-6 and TRBJ2-1): GAGVSQSPRYKVTKRGQDVALRCDPISGHVSLYWYRQALGQGPEFLTYFNYEAQQDKSGLPNDRFSAERPEGSISTLTIQRTEQRDSAMYRCASSLTSEGNEQFFGPGTRLTVL.

The chain couples TRBV4-3 to TRBJ1-2; tentatively, D is TRBD1 (5 bases). This CDR3 comprises 15 residues. V gave up 0 bases and J gave up 4 bases, with 12 bases separating them. In germline, CDR1 is LGHNA, CDR2 YSLEER. The CDR3 loop reads CASSQDYGGSYGYTF. The CDR3 region has the DNA TGCGCCAGCAGCCAAGATTATGGGGGAAGCTATGGCTACACCTTC.

The chain uses TRBV10-1 and TRBJ2-2, with no clear D. In germline, CDR1 is WNHNN, CDR2 SYGVQD (reference sequence). This CDR3 has 16 residues. V lost 0 bases, J lost 0 bases, and 8 bases lay in between. Here the CDR3 reads CASSESYKSNTGELFF. CDR3 DNA: TGCGCCAGCAGTGAGTCCTACAAATCGAACACCGGGGAGCTGTTTTTT.

The chain uses TRBV27 and TRBJ2-3; 9 nucleotides align to TRBD2. The CDR3 loop spans 15 amino acids. Germline trimming cut 2 bases from V and 1 base from J; bases unmatched to any gene: 1. From germline, CDR1 is MNHEY and CDR2 SMNVEV (reference sequence). DNA for the CDR3: TGTGCCAGCAGTTTAGCGGGGGGGCGCACAGATACGCAGTATTTT. Translation gives CASSLAGGRTDTQYF.

V usage is TRBV5-1 and J usage is TRBJ2-5; D perhaps matches TRBD2 (7 bases). With 1 base removed from V and 4 bases from J, the gap between germline ends came to 11 bases. CDR3 size: 14 residues. Germline CDR1 SGHRS, CDR2 YFSETQ. CDR3: CASSLRRGPETQYF. CDR3 nucleotide sequence: TGCGCCAGCAGCTTGAGGCGGGGGCCAGAGACCCAGTACTTC.

By share, this clone ranks as medium-sized. One junction end disagrees with the germline gene, perhaps due to a read error. DNA for the CDR3: TGTGCCAGCAGCTTAGGTCCACAGTTGGACTTC. As protein: CASSLGPQLDF. The chain recombines TRBV13 with TRBJ2-5; D is unclear. The CDR3 spans 11 residues. The germline V gene encodes CDR1 PRHDT and CDR2 FYEKMQ (reference sequence).

This chain uses TRBV4-1 with TRBJ1-1; TRBD1 matches at 7 bases. J lost 5 bases, V lost 3 bases, and 6 bases had no gene match. Germline lookup yields CDR1 MGHRA and CDR2 YSYEKL. This CDR3 region has 14 residues. CDR3 loop: CASSQGQSGTEAFF. In DNA form, the CDR3 reads TGCGCCAGCAGCCAGGGACAGTCAGGGACTGAAGCTTTCTTT.

The chain joins TRBV4-1 to TRBJ1-5; D remains unclear. CDR1 and CDR2 (germline): MGHRA, YSYEKL. The CDR3 covers 14 residues. Between the trimmed V and J ends, which lost 0 bases and 3 bases, there was a span of 6 bases. The CDR3 sequence: CASSQDRNNQPQHF. CDR3 sequence (DNA): TGCGCCAGCAGCCAAGACAGGAACAATCAGCCCCAGCATTTT.

The chain is built from TRBV6-1 and TRBJ2-1, with D unclear. Trimming cost V 4 bases and J 7 bases, with 5 bases left between them. The CDR3 consists of 11 residues. The germline V gene encodes CDR1 MNHNS and CDR2 SASEGT. CDR3 nucleotide sequence: TGTGCCAGCAGTGTGGGGAATGAGCAGTTCTTC. Encoded protein: CASSVGNEQFF.